The TCR beta chain described here comes from a study of CD8 T cells in Susac syndrome. Study-level information: Treatment at blood withdrawal was none, corticosteroids, or intravenous immunoglobulin alone in Susac syndrome patients.

The CDR3 is made up of 15 amino acids. Germline V gene data show CDR1 as SGHNT and CDR2 as YYREEE (reference sequence). V lost 2 bases to trimming and J lost 3 bases; unmatched junction nucleotides: 6. Random hexamers were used to reverse transcribe the RNA input (roughly 0.5 to 1 ug). The amplification used immunoSEQ multiplex PCR on TCR beta CDR3; it spanned 54 Vbeta and 13 Jbeta. MiXCR, applied by TCRdb to the immunoSEQ multiplex PCR reads, yields one record per CDR3 protein. The repertoire includes some 150,000 distinct CDR3 sequences, around 95% of them detected once, and 0.065% to 0.1% sits in the top ten. As judged by recently defined diagnostic criteria, patients with Susac syndrome had definite or probable disease.

Sequences were obtained from CD4+ T cells from PBMCs. This TCR derives from a human donor with Susac syndrome. This sequence joins TRBV5-4 and TRBJ2-7; TRBD1 aligns across 9 bases. The CDR3 loop is CASSFPGTGNYEQYF. CDR3 in DNA: TGTGCCAGCAGCTTCCCAGGGACAGGGAACTACGAGCAGTACTTC.